A single sample gave rise to the 22 T cell receptor beta chains below, sequenced in a study of cytomegalovirus exposure and HLA in healthy donors. PCR involved 60 Vbeta and 13 Jbeta primers. Assay used: immunoSEQ multiplex PCR; TCRdb lists only in-frame clones, some missing. The data hold approximately 150,000 clones, with 80% observed a single time. Specimen: PBMCs. The receptor set was obtained from a man between 40 and 49 years old in good health and CMV-seronegative.

The chain recombines TRBV20-1 with TRBJ2-1, with D tentatively TRBD1 (5 bases). The germline CDR1 and CDR2 sequences are DFQATT and SNEGSKA (reference sequence). The V gene lost 6 bases and the J gene lost 6 bases, with 9 bases spanning the gap. The CDR3 length is 11 residues. The CDR3 sequence is CSAHRSNEQFF. The CDR3 DNA reads as TGCAGTGCCCACAGGAGCAATGAGCAGTTCTTC.

The chain couples TRBV7-9 to TRBJ2-5, with 9 bases lining up with TRBD1. The DNA end favors TRBJ2-7, so the J call may be wrong. Per germline, CDR1 SEHNR and CDR2 FQNEAQ (reference sequence). This CDR3 has 14 amino acids. The CDR3: CASRLQGAPYEQYF. The CDR3 DNA reads TGTGCCAGCAGATTACAGGGGGCCCCCTACGAGCAGTACTTC.

The chain combines TRBV6-6 with TRBJ1-6; D remains unclear. The CDR3 covers 16 residues. Germline values: CDR1 MNHNY, CDR2 SVGAGI (reference sequence). V was pared by 5 bases and J by 0 bases, with 11 bases between. The CDR3 reads CASSGLIASYNSPLHF. The CDR3 nucleotides read TGTGCCAGCAGTGGGCTGATCGCCTCCTATAATTCACCCCTCCACTTT.

This clone was seen only a few times. The V call is TRBV4-3, the J call TRBJ1-2; D call uncertain. The CDR3 runs 16 residues. Germline CDR1 and CDR2: LGHNA and YSLEER. With 1 base removed from V and 2 bases from J, the gap between germline ends came to 14 bases. For the CDR3, the DNA is TGCGCCAGCAGCCAAGTCGCAGAATATATGAACTATGGCTACACCTTC. Translating gives CASSQVAEYMNYGYTF.

The V and J genes are TRBV5-4 and TRBJ2-7, with 8 bases fitting TRBD2. V was clipped by 5 bases and J by 2 bases; unmatched bases: 6. The CDR3 is made up of 14 amino acids. The germline gives CDR1 SGHNT, CDR2 YYREEE (reference sequence). This CDR3 is CASRAGLDTYEQYF. As DNA, the CDR3 is TGTGCCAGCAGGGCGGGACTAGATACCTACGAGCAGTACTTC.

The chain employs TRBV19 and TRBJ1-2; D unresolved. This CDR3 region has 12 residues. V lost 7 bases and J 4 bases, leaving 10 bases between the germline ends. Germline values: CDR1 LNHDA, CDR2 SQIVND (reference sequence). The CDR3 loop is CASTGGIYGYTF. The CDR3 bases are TGTGCCAGTACTGGAGGGATCTATGGCTACACCTTC.

This chain connects TRBV27 to TRBJ1-4, with 8 positions matching TRBD1. CDR3 length equals 14 residues. The germline CDR1 and CDR2 sequences are MNHEY and SMNVEV (reference sequence). With V trimmed by 6 bases and J by 3 bases, 3 bases remained unmatched. CDR3: CASRRTGPNEKLFF. CDR3 sequence (DNA): TGTGCCAGCAGGCGGACAGGGCCTAATGAAAAACTGTTTTTT.

The chain employs TRBV2 and TRBJ2-3, with 13 bases aligning to TRBD2. Germline V CDR1 and CDR2: SNHLY, FYNNEI. There are 17 residues in the CDR3. The V gene end was trimmed by 4 bases and the J gene end by 2 bases; junction bases not matched to a gene: 6. The CDR3 protein is CASSGLAGGIHTDTQYF. The CDR3 nucleotides read TGTGCCAGCAGTGGACTAGCGGGAGGAATTCACACAGATACGCAGTATTTT.

This chain connects TRBV13 to TRBJ2-5; 8 nucleotides match TRBD1. With the DNA end fitting TRBJ2-7 better, the J assignment may be wrong. Germline V CDR1 and CDR2: PRHDT, FYEKMQ (reference sequence). The CDR3 runs to 14 residues. CDR3 in DNA: TGTGCCAGCAGCGCAGGGACAGGTCCCTACGAGCAGTACTTC. Translating gives CASSAGTGPYEQYF.

This chain uses TRBV7-9 with TRBJ1-2, with D possibly TRBD1 on 6 matching bases. In germline, CDR1 is SEHNR, CDR2 FQNEAQ (reference sequence). V was cut by 5 bases and J by 0 bases, with 10 bases left in between. CDR3 length: 14 residues. For the CDR3, the DNA is TGTGCCAGCAGCGTCGACAGGTCTAACTATGGCTACACCTTC. Amino acid sequence: CASSVDRSNYGYTF.

The rearrangement joins TRBV7-9 to TRBJ1-1; 7 positions match TRBD1. Germline lookup yields CDR1 SEHNR and CDR2 FQNEAQ (reference sequence). CDR3 size: 13 residues. V shed 5 bases, J shed 11 bases, and the junction held 11 bases outside the gene matches. The CDR3 spells CASSVEIGGWAFF. DNA of the CDR3: TGTGCCAGCAGCGTTGAAATAGGGGGCTGGGCTTTCTTT. Full variable domain (outside the CDR3, taken from reference TRBV7-9 and TRBJ1-1): DTGVSQNPRHKITKRGQNVTFRCDPISEHNRLYWYRQTLGQGPEFLTYFQNEAQLEKSRLLSDRFSAERPKGSFSTLEIQRTEQGDSAMYLCASSVEIGGWAFFGQGTRLTVV.

This clone was observed once. V usage is TRBV5-1 and J usage is TRBJ1-4, with D possibly being TRBD1 (5 bases). The CDR3 is 15 residues long. V was trimmed by 4 bases and J by 13 bases, leaving 23 bases between them. Germline assignment: CDR1 SGHRS and CDR2 YFSETQ. The CDR3 DNA follows: TGCGCCAGCAGCGTATGGACAAACTCCTCGGTGAGACTGTTTTTT. Translated, it gives CASSVWTNSSVRLFF.

The rearrangement joins TRBV7-6 to TRBJ2-7; TRBD2 agrees at 7 bases. There are 15 residues in the CDR3. CDR1 and CDR2 (germline): SGHVS, FNYEAQ. Trimming removed 5 bases from V and 3 bases from J; junction bases left unmatched: 10. CDR3 coding DNA: TGTGCCAGCAGCCCCCAGGCAGGGACTATCTACGAGCAGTACTTC. Translation: CASSPQAGTIYEQYF.

The chain combines TRBV19 with TRBJ2-7, with TRBD1 matching 8 bases. J lost 1 base, V lost 6 bases, and 8 bases had no gene match. Germline CDR1 LNHDA, CDR2 SQIVND (reference sequence). This CDR3 has 15 amino acids. The CDR3 reads CASRTRGQESYEQYF. DNA of the CDR3: TGTGCCAGTAGGACCCGGGGACAGGAATCCTACGAGCAGTACTTC.

The chain has TRBV5-4 and TRBJ2-7; 10 bases match TRBD1. Germline CDR1 SGHNT, CDR2 YYREEE (reference sequence). This CDR3 contains 15 residues. The junction had 8 bases not matched to a gene; V was cut back by 4 bases and J by 4 bases. CDR3 in amino acids: CASSPKGQGNYEQYF. The CDR3 nucleotides read TGTGCCAGCAGCCCGAAGGGACAGGGGAATTACGAGCAGTACTTC.

The V call is TRBV5-8, the J call TRBJ1-1; the D is unclear. The CDR3 loop spans 13 amino acids. V gave up 4 bases and J gave up 0 bases, with 7 bases separating them. The germline CDR1 and CDR2 sequences are SGHTS and YDEGEE. CDR3 DNA sequence: TGTGCCAGCAGCCGGGGAGTGAACACTGAAGCTTTCTTT. Translation gives CASSRGVNTEAFF. The whole variable domain, filled in from reference TRBV5-8 and TRBJ1-1, reads EAGVTQSPTHLIKTRGQQATLRCSPISGHTSVYWYQQALGLGLQFLLWYDEGEERNRGNFPPRFSGRQFPNYSSELNVNALELEDSALYLCASSRGVNTEAFFGQGTRLTVV.

CDR3: CASSLDTTRNIQYF. The CDR3 DNA follows: TGTGCCAGCAGCTTGGATACTACAAGAAACATTCAGTACTTC. The V gene is TRBV5-4, the J gene TRBJ2-4; D gene ambiguous. Looked up from germline, CDR1 is SGHNT and CDR2 is YYREEE (reference sequence). The CDR3 loop spans 14 amino acids. The V and J ends lost 0 bases and 6 bases respectively, with 10 bases between them. The full variable domain, in which reference TRBV5-4 and TRBJ2-4 provide the parts outside the CDR3, is ETGVTQSPTHLIKTRGQQVTLRCSSQSGHNTVSWYQQALGQGPQFIFQYYREEENGRGNFPPRFSGLQFPNYSSELNVNALELDDSALYLCASSLDTTRNIQYFGAGTRLSVL.

This clone was counted a few times. This chain joins TRBV5-1 and TRBJ2-1; 9 bases map to TRBD2. The CDR3 length is 17 residues. Trimming took 0 bases from V and 7 from J; bases not matched to a gene: 11. Germline V gene sequence: CDR1 SGHRS, CDR2 YFSETQ. CDR3 sequence: CASSLAPAGGGANEQFF. DNA for the CDR3: TGCGCCAGCAGCTTGGCCCCGGCGGGCGGGGGGGCAAATGAGCAGTTCTTC.

The chain couples TRBV29-1 to TRBJ1-2, with unresolved D. Germline CDR1 reads SQVTM; CDR2 reads ANQGSEA. This CDR3 comprises 14 residues. V lost 4 bases and J 8 bases, leaving 20 bases between the germline ends. The CDR3 sequence: CSVVVVGLTGGYTF. The CDR3 coding sequence is TGCAGCGTTGTAGTTGTCGGACTGACTGGAGGCTACACCTTC.

The rearrangement uses TRBV28 and TRBJ2-7; D possibly corresponds to TRBD1 (5 bases). Germline lookup yields CDR1 MDHEN and CDR2 SYDVKM. CDR3 length: 15 amino acids. Trimming removed 2 bases at V and 3 bases at J, with 14 bases between. CDR3 in amino acids: CASSLVAGIGYEQYF. The CDR3 DNA sequence: TGTGCCAGCAGTTTAGTCGCAGGGATCGGCTACGAGCAGTACTTC.

This clone was found once. The rearrangement links TRBV15 to TRBJ1-2; weak D call: TRBD1 (5 bases). Trimming left V 8 bases short and J 2 bases short, with 9 bases between. The CDR3 extends over 12 amino acids. CDR1 and CDR2 from the germline V gene are LNHNV and YYDKDF (reference sequence). The chain's CDR3 is CATDSGNYGYTF. The CDR3, as DNA: TGTGCCACCGATTCAGGGAACTATGGCTACACCTTC.

V is TRBV15 and J is TRBJ2-1; TRBD1 matches at 9 bases. CDR3 length: 14 residues. Germline CDR1 is LNHNV and CDR2 is YYDKDF (reference sequence). Germline trimming cut 5 bases from V and 5 bases from J; bases unmatched to any gene: 4. The CDR3 sequence is CATSGRDRDNEQFF. The CDR3 DNA follows: TGTGCCACCAGCGGCCGGGACAGGGACAATGAGCAGTTCTTC.